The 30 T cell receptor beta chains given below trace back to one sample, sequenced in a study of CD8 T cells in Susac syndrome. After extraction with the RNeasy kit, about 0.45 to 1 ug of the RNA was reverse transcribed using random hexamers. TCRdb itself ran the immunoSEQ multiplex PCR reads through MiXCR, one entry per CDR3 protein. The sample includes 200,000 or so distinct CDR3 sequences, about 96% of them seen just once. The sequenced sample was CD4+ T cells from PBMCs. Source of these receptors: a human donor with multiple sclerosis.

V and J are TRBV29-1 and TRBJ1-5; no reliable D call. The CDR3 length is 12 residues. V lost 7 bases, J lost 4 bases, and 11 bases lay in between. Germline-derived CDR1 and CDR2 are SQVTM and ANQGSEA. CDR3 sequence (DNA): TGCAGCGCCATTAAAGGGAATCAGCCCCAGCATTTT. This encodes CSAIKGNQPQHF.

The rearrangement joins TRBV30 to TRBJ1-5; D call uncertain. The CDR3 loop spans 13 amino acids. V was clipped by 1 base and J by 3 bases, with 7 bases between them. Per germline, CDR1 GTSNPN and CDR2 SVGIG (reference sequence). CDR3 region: CAWSGEINQPQHF. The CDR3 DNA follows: TGTGCCTGGAGTGGAGAAATCAATCAGCCCCAGCATTTT.

Written as DNA, the CDR3 is TGTGCCAGCACCCTGAGTTATAGCAATCAGCCCCAGCATTTT. Translating it yields CASTLSYSNQPQHF. The chain employs TRBV12-3 or TRBV12-4 and TRBJ1-5; D unresolved. V dropped 7 bases and J dropped 0 bases, with 10 bases sitting between them. The length of the CDR3 is 14 residues.

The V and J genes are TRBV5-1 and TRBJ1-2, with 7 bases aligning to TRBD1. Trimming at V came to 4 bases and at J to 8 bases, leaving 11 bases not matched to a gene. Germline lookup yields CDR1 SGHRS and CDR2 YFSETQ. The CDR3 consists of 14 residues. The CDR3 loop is CASSPGTAKSGYTF. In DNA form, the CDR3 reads TGCGCCAGCAGCCCAGGGACAGCTAAAAGCGGCTACACCTTC.

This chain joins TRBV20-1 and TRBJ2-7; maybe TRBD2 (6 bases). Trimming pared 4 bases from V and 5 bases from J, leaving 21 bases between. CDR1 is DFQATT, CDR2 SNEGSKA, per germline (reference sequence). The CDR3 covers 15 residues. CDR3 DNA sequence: TGCAGTGCTATGCCCTGGGACTCACCCAATCACGAGCAGTACTTC. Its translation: CSAMPWDSPNHEQYF.

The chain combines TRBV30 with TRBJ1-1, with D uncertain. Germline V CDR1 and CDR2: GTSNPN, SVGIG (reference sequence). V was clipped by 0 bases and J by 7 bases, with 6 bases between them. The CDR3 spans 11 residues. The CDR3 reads CAWSVPGEAFF. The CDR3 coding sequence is TGTGCCTGGAGTGTACCAGGTGAAGCTTTCTTT.

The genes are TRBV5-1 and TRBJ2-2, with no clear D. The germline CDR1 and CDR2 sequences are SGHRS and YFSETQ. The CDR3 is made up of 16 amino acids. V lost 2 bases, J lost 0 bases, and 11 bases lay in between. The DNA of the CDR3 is TGCGCCAGCAGCTTATCGGCTGTTGCGAACACCGGGGAGCTGTTTTTT. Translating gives CASSLSAVANTGELFF.

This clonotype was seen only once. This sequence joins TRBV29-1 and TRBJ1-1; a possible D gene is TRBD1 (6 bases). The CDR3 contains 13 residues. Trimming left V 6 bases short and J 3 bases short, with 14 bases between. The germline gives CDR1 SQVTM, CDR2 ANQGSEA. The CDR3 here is CSVATGFDTEAFF. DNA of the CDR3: TGCAGCGTGGCTACAGGGTTTGACACTGAAGCTTTCTTT. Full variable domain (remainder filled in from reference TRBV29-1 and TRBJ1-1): SAVISQKPSRDICQRGTSLTIQCQVDSQVTMMFWYRQQPGQSLTLIATANQGSEATYESGFVIDKFPISRPNLTFSTLTVSNMSPEDSSIYLCSVATGFDTEAFFGQGTRLTVV.

The CDR3 coding sequence is TGCAGTGCAAGTTTCGCAGTTAACTATGGCTACACCTTC. Translated, it gives CSASFAVNYGYTF. This chain connects TRBV20-1 to TRBJ1-2; no firm D call. This CDR3 is built from 13 residues. Trimming took off 6 bases at V and 1 base at J, with 12 bases between the two ends. Germline loops: CDR1 DFQATT, CDR2 SNEGSKA (reference sequence).

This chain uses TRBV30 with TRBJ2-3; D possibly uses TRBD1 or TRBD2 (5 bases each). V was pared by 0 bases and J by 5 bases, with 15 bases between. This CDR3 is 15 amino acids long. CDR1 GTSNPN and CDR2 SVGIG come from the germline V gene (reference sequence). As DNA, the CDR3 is TGTGCCTGGAGTGTACTAGGGGTTTCTAAAGATACGCAGTATTTT. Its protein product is CAWSVLGVSKDTQYF.

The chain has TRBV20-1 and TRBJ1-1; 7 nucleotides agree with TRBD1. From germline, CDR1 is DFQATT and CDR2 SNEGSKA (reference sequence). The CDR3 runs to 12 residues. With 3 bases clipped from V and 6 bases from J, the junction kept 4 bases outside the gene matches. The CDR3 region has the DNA TGCAGTGCTAGTGGAGGGGGCTCTGAAGCTTTCTTT. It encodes CSASGGGSEAFF.

The CDR3 region is CASSQNLAASGGEQFF. As DNA, the CDR3 is TGTGCCAGCAGCCAAAATCTAGCGGCCTCGGGCGGTGAGCAGTTCTTC. The chain carries TRBV14 and TRBJ2-1; 7 positions agree with TRBD2. CDR3 length equals 16 residues. Trimming at V came to 2 bases and at J to 9 bases, leaving 13 bases not matched to a gene. Germline V gene sequence: CDR1 SGHDN, CDR2 FVKESK. The full variable domain, in which reference TRBV14 and TRBJ2-1 provide the parts outside the CDR3, is EAGVTQFPSHSVIEKGQTVTLRCDPISGHDNLYWYRRVMGKEIKFLLHFVKESKQDESGMPNNRFLAERTGGTYSTLKVQPAELEDSGVYFCASSQNLAASGGEQFFGPGTRLTVL.

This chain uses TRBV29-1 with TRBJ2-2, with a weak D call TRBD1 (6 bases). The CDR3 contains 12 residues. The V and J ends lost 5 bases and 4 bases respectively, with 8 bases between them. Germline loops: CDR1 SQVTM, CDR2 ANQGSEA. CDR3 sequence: CSVRQATGELFF. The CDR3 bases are TGCAGCGTTAGACAGGCCACCGGGGAGCTGTTTTTT.

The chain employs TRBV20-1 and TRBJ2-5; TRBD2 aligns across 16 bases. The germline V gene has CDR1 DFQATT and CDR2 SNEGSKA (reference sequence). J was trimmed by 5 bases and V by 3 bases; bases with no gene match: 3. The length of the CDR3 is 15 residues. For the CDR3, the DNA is TGCAGTGCTAGTGGGACTAGCGGGAGGGCCGAGACCCAGTACTTC. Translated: CSASGTSGRAETQYF.

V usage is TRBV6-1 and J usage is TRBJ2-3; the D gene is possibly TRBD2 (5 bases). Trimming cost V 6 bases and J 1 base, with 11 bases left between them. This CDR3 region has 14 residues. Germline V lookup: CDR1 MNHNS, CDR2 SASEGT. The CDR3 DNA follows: TGTGCCAGCAGCGGACGAGCGGGCACAGATACGCAGTATTTT. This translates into CASSGRAGTDTQYF.

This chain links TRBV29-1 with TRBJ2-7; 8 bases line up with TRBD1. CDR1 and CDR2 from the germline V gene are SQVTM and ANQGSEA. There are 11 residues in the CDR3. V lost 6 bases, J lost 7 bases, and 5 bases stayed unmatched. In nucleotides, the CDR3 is TGCAGCGTGGACACAGGGGGAGAGCAGTACTTC. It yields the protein CSVDTGGEQYF.

The CDR3 DNA reads TGTGCCAGCCGAGACCAGGGGTTTGATGGCTACACCTTC. As protein: CASRDQGFDGYTF. V gene TRBV5-4 combines with J gene TRBJ1-2; maybe TRBD1 (6 bases). V lost 7 bases and J lost 6, with 16 bases in between. The length of the CDR3 is 13 residues. The V gene's germline CDR1 is SGHNT and CDR2 YYREEE (reference sequence).

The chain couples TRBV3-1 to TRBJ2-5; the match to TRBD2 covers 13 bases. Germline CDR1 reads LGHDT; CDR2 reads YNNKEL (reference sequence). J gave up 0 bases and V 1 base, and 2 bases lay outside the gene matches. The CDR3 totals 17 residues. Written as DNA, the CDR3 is TGTGCCAGCAGCCAAGGGGGACTAGCGGGGAACCAAGAGACCCAGTACTTC. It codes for CASSQGGLAGNQETQYF.

For the CDR3, the DNA is TGTGCCAGCATTGCCTCTCAGGCAGGGGCCTACGAGCAGTACTTC. Translation gives CASIASQAGAYEQYF. The V and J genes are TRBV27 and TRBJ2-7; tentative D call: TRBD1 (6 bases). The CDR3 sequence is 15 residues long. Looked up from germline, CDR1 is MNHEY and CDR2 is SMNVEV (reference sequence). The V and J ends lost 7 bases and 2 bases respectively, with 18 bases between them.

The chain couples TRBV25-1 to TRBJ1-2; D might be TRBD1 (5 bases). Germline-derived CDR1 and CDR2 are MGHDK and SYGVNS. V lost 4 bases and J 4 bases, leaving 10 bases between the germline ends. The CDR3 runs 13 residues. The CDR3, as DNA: TGTGCCAGCAGTGGTGGACAAGTCTATGGCTACACCTTC. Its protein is CASSGGQVYGYTF.

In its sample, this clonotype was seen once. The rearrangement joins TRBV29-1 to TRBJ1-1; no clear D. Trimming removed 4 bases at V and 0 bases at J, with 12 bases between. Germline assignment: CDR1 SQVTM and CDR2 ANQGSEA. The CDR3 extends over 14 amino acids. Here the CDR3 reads CSVVRGGLNTEAFF. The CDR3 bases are TGCAGCGTTGTCCGGGGTGGGCTGAACACTGAAGCTTTCTTT.

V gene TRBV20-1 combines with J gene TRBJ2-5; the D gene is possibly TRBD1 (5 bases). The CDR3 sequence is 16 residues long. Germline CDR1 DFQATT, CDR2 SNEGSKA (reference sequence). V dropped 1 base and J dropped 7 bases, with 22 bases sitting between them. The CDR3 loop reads CSARAAPGPGSGTQYF. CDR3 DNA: TGCAGTGCTAGAGCGGCCCCAGGCCCAGGGTCGGGGACCCAGTACTTC.

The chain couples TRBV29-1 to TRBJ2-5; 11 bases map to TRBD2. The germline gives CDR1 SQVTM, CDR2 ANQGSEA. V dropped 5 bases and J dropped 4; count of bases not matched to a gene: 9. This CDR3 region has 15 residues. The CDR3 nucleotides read TGCAGCGTTACAACCGGGACTAGCGGTGGAGAGACCCAGTACTTC. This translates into CSVTTGTSGGETQYF. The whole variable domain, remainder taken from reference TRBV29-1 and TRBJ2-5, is SAVISQKPSRDICQRGTSLTIQCQVDSQVTMMFWYRQQPGQSLTLIATANQGSEATYESGFVIDKFPISRPNLTFSTLTVSNMSPEDSSIYLCSVTTGTSGGETQYFGPGTRLLVL.

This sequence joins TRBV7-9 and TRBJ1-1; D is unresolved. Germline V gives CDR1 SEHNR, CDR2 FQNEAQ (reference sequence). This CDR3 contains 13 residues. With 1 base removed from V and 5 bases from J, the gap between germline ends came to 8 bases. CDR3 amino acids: CASSLEGWTEAFF. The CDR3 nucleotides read TGTGCCAGCAGCTTAGAGGGTTGGACTGAAGCTTTCTTT.

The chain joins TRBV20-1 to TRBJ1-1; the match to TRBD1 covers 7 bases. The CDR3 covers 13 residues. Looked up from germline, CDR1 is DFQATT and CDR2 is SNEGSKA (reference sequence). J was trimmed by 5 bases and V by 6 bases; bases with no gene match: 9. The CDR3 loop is CSAREGARTEAFF. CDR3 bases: TGCAGTGCCCGCGAGGGGGCACGAACTGAAGCTTTCTTT.

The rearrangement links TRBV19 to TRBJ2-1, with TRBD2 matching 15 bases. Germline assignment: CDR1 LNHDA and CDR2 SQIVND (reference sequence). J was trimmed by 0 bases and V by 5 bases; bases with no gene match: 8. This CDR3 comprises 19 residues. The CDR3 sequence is CASSSGLAGGVRSYNEQFF. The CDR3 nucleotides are TGTGCCAGTAGTTCGGGACTAGCGGGAGGTGTTCGCTCCTACAATGAGCAGTTCTTC.

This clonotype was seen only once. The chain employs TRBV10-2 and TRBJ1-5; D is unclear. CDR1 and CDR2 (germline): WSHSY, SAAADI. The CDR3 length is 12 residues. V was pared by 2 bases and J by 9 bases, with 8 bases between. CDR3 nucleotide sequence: TGCGCCAGCAGTGAGCACCACGCGCCCCAGCATTTT. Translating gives CASSEHHAPQHF.

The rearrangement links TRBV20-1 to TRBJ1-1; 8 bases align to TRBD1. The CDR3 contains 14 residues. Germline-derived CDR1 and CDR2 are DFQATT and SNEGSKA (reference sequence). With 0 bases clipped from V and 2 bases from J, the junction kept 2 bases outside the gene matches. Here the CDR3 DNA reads TGCAGTGCTAGAGAAGACAGGGGTAACACTGAAGCTTTCTTT. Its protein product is CSAREDRGNTEAFF.

In DNA form, the CDR3 reads TGTGCCAGCAGTCTGTGGAATACGCAGTATTTT. Amino acids: CASSLWNTQYF. The chain combines TRBV7-8 with TRBJ2-3; D remains unclear. The V gene's germline CDR1 is SGHVS and CDR2 FQNEAQ. This CDR3 is built from 11 residues. V lost 6 bases, J lost 7 bases, and 8 bases lay in between.

The CDR3 bases are TGCGCCAGCAGTGAAAACAGGCTCTACGAGCAGTACTTC. Translation: CASSENRLYEQYF. This chain connects TRBV10-2 to TRBJ2-7, with D maybe TRBD1 (5 bases). Germline CDR1 WSHSY, CDR2 SAAADI. This CDR3 is 13 amino acids long. V was cut by 3 bases and J by 3 bases, with 9 bases left in between.